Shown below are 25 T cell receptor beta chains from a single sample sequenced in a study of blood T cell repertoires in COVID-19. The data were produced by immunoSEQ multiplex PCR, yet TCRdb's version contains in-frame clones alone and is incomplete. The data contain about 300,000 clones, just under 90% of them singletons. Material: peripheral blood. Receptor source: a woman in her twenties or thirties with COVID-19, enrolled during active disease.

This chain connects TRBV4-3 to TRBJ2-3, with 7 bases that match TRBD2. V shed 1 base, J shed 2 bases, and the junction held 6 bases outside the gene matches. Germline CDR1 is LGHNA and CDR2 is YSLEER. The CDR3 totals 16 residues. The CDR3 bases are TGCGCCAGCAGCCAAGCTAGCGGTCGGCACACAGATACGCAGTATTTT. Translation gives CASSQASGRHTDTQYF.

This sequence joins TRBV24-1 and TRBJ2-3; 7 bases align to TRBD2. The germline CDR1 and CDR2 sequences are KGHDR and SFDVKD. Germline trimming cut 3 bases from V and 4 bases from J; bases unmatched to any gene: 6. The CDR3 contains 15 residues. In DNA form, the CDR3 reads TGTGCCACCAGTGATCCAGGGACTATTGCAGATACGCAGTATTTT. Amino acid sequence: CATSDPGTIADTQYF.

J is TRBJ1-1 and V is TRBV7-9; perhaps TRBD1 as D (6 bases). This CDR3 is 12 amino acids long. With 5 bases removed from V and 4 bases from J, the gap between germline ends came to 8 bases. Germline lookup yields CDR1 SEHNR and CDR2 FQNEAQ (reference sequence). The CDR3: CASSRGGTEAFF. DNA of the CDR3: TGTGCCAGCAGCCGAGGGGGCACTGAAGCTTTCTTT.

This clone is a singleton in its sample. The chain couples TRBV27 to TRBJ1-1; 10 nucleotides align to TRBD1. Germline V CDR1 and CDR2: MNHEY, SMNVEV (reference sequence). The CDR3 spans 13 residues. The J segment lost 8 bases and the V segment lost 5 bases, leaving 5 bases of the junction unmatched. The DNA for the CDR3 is TGTGCCAGCAGTATGACAGGGGGCGGCGAAGCTTTCTTT. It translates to CASSMTGGGEAFF.

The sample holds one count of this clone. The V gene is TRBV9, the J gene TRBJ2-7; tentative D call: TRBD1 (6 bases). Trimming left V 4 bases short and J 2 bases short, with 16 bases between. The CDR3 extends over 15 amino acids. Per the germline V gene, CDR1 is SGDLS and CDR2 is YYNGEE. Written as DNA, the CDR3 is TGTGCCAGCAGCCCCCGACAGGAACACACCTACGAGCAGTACTTC. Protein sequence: CASSPRQEHTYEQYF.

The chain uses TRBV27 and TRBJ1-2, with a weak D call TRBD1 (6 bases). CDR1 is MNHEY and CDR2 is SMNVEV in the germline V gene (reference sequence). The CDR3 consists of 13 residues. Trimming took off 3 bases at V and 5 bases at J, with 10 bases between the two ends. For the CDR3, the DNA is TGTGCCAGCAGTTTTGGGGGCGGGTATGGCTACACCTTC. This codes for CASSFGGGYGYTF.

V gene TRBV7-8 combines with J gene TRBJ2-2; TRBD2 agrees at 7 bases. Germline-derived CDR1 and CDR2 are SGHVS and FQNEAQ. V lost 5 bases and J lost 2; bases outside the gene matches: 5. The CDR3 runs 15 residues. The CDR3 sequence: CASSPSSGNTGELFF. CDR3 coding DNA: TGTGCCAGCAGCCCATCTAGCGGTAACACCGGGGAGCTGTTTTTT. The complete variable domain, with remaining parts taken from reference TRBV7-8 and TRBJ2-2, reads GAGVSQSPRYKVAKRGQDVALRCDPISGHVSLFWYQQALGQGPEFLTYFQNEAQLDKSGLPSDRFFAERPEGSVSTLKIQRTQQEDSAVYLCASSPSSGNTGELFFGEGSRLTVL.

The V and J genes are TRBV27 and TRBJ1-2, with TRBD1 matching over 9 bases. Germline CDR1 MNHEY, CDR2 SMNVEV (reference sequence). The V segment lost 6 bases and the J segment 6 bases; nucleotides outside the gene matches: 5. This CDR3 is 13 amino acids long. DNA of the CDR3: TGTGCCAGCAGCTGGGACAGGGCAAATGGCTACACCTTC. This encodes CASSWDRANGYTF.

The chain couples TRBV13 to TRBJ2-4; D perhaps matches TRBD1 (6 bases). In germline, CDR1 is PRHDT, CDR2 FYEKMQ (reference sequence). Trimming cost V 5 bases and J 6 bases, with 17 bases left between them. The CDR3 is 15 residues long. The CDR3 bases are TGTGCCAGCAGCCCATCCTTCCAGGGGATAAACATTCAGTACTTC. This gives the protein CASSPSFQGINIQYF.

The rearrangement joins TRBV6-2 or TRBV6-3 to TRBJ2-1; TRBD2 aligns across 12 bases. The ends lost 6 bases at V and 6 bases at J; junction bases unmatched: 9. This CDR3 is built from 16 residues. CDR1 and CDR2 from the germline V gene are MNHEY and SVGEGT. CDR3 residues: CASSPSLAGGFNEQFF. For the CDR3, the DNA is TGTGCCAGCAGCCCTTCACTAGCGGGGGGTTTCAATGAGCAGTTCTTC.

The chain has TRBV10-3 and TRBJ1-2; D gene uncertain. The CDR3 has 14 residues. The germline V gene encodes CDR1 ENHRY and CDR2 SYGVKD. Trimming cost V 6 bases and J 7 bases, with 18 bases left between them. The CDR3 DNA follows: TGTGCCATCAGAACGGACCTGGGAGGTAGTGGCTACACCTTC. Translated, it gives CAIRTDLGGSGYTF.

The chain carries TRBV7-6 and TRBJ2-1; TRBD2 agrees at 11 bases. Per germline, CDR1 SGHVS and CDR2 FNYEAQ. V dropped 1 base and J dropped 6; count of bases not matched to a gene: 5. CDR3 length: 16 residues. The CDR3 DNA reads TGTGCCAGCAGCTTAGAGGTAGCGGGGGGGCCCAATGAGCAGTTCTTC. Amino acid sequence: CASSLEVAGGPNEQFF.

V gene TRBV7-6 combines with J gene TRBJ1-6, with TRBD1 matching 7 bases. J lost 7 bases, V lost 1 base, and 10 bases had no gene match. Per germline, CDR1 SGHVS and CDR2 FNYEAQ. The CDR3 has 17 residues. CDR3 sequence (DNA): TGTGCCAGCAGCTTAGTGCCCGCGGACAGGTCGAATTCACCCCTCCACTTT. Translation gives CASSLVPADRSNSPLHF.

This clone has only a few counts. This CDR3 is CASSWEGFREQYV. The CDR3 nucleotides read TGTGCCAGCAGCTGGGAGGGGTTCCGCGAGCAGTACGTC. This chain connects TRBV6-5 to TRBJ2-7, with TRBD2 matching 7 bases. CDR3 length equals 13 residues. V shed 6 bases and J 6 bases; nucleotides not matched to a gene: 8. Per germline, CDR1 MNHEY and CDR2 SVGAGI.

CDR3 protein: CASSLSLYQPQHF. The CDR3 region has the DNA TGTGCCAGCAGTTTATCCTTGTATCAGCCCCAGCATTTT. The V gene is TRBV27, the J gene TRBJ1-5; D is ambiguous. Trimming left V 0 bases short and J 5 bases short, with 5 bases between. CDR1 MNHEY and CDR2 SMNVEV come from the germline V gene (reference sequence). The CDR3 spans 13 residues.

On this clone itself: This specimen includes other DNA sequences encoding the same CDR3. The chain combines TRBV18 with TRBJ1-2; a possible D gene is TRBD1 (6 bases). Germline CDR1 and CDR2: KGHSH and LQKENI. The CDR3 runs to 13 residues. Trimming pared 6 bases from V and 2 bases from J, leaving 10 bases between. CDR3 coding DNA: TGTGCCAGCTCGCCCGACAGGAACTATGGCTACACCTTC. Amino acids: CASSPDRNYGYTF.

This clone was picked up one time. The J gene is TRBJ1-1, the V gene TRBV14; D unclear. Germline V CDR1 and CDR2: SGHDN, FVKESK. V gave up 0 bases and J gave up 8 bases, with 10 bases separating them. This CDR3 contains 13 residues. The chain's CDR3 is CASSQDRRREAFF. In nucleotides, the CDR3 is TGTGCCAGCAGCCAAGATCGACGGAGAGAAGCTTTCTTT.

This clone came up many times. The CDR3 sequence is CASLTGITYEQYF. CDR3 coding DNA: TGTGCCAGTTTGACAGGGATCACCTACGAGCAGTACTTC. The genes are TRBV2 and TRBJ2-7; 7 bases line up with TRBD1. This CDR3 comprises 13 residues. J gave up 2 bases and V 9 bases, and 7 bases lay outside the gene matches. Looked up from germline, CDR1 is SNHLY and CDR2 is FYNNEI. Filled out from reference TRBV2 and TRBJ2-7, the complete variable domain reads EPEVTQTPSHQVTQMGQEVILRCVPISNHLYFYWYRQILGQKVEFLVSFYNNEISEKSEIFDDQFSVERPDGSNFTLKIRSTKLEDSAMYFCASLTGITYEQYFGPGTRLTVT.

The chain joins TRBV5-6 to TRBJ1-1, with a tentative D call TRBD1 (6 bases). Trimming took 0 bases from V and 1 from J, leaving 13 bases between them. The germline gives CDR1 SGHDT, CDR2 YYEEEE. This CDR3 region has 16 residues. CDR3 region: CASSLARGGKNTEAFF. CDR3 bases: TGTGCCAGCAGCTTGGCAAGGGGGGGAAAGAACACTGAAGCTTTCTTT.

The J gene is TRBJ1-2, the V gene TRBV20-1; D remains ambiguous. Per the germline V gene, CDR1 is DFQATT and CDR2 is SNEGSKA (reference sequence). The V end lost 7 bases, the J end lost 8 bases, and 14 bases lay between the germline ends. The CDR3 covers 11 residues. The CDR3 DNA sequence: TGCAGTGTTCCGGCCTTGGGCGGCTACACCTTC. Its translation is CSVPALGGYTF.

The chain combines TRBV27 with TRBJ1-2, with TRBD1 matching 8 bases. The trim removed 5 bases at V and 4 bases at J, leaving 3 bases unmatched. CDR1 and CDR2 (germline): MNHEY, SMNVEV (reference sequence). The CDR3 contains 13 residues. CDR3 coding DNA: TGTGCCAGCAGTCCAGGGGGCGGCTATGGCTACACCTTC. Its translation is CASSPGGGYGYTF.

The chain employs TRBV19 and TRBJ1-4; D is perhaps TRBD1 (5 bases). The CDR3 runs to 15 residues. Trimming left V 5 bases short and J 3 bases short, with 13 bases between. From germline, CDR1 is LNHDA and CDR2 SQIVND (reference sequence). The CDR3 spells CASSPEDRPNEKLFF. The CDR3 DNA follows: TGTGCCAGTAGTCCAGAAGACAGACCTAATGAAAAACTGTTTTTT.

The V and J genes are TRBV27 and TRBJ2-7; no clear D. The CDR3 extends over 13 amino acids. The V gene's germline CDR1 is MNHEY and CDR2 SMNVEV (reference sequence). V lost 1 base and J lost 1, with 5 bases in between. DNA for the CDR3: TGTGCCAGCAGTTTATGGGCTTCCTACGAGCAGTACTTC. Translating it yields CASSLWASYEQYF.

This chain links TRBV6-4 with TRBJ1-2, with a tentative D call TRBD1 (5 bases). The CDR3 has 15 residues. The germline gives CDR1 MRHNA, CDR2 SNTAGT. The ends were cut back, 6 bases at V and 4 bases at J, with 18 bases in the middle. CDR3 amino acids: CASRIRHRKTYGYTF. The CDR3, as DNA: TGTGCCAGCAGGATTAGGCACAGGAAAACCTATGGCTACACCTTC.

The CDR3 loop reads CASSDNVRGYGETQYF. The CDR3 DNA sequence: TGTGCCAGCAGTGATAATGTCCGGGGTTATGGCGAGACCCAGTACTTC. This rearrangement joins TRBV2 to TRBJ2-5; a weak D match, TRBD2 (5 bases). Germline CDR1 reads SNHLY; CDR2 reads FYNNEI. This CDR3 is built from 16 residues. Trimming stripped 3 bases from V and 5 bases from J, with 19 bases between. Supplemented by reference TRBV2 and TRBJ2-5, the full variable domain reads EPEVTQTPSHQVTQMGQEVILRCVPISNHLYFYWYRQILGQKVEFLVSFYNNEISEKSEIFDDQFSVERPDGSNFTLKIRSTKLEDSAMYFCASSDNVRGYGETQYFGPGTRLLVL.